This T cell receptor (beta chain) is drawn from a study of blood T cell repertoires in COVID-19 (TCRdb year 2020). Describing the broader study: The collaborator samples originated in the United States, Italy and Spain and spanned the acute and convalescent phases of COVID-19. A freely available public database, intended as a resource for researchers studying the immune response to SARS-CoV-2, is where the repertoires were released. HLA class I and class II types, where available, came from metadata supplied by the sample provider rather than from assay-based typing. The samples were drawn from the first 160 participants of the ongoing ImmuneRACE study and from 950 to 1,500 subjects provided by 6 global collaborators. The dataset comprised deeply sampled blood TCRbeta repertoires from subjects exposed to, actively infected with, or recovered from COVID-19. The prospective study material was composed of cDNA or gDNA derived from T cells, B-cell-depleted T cells, or PBMCs. The sample metadata nearly always contained a de-identified subject ID, COVID-19 status, age in years and sex. Overall study results and their limits: How much clinical and demographic metadata was included differed by source and by participant, and the metadata was provided uncurated.

TCRbeta CDR3 regions were amplified from genomic DNA by means of the immunoSEQ Assay, a bias-controlled multiplex PCR. Processing in the source paper ran as follows. Nucleated cell counts per sample were estimated from amplification of reference gene primers within the assay. To quantify the absolute abundance of each unique TCRbeta CDR3 rearrangement, sequence reads were collapsed and filtered. For each sample, productive Simpson clonality was calculated as the square root of Simpson's diversity index across productive rearrangements. TCRdb took this table from immuneACCESS and kept in-frame rearrangements with V and J called. Such tables lack part of the clones; where checked against another copy, unresolved V genes explain under half of the gap, and the rest is unexplained. The V and J calls and clone size come from that table; D and trimming were worked out from the DNA. For this sample the table gives approximately 320,000 clones, of which 90% were detected only once. The ten top clones hold 2% to 3% of the sample.

Enrolling through a virtual design, the prospective study's participants ranged in age from roughly 18 to 95 years and lived across approximately 25 United States geographic areas. Cohort assignment in the prospective study relied on participant-reported clinical history from a screening survey and a study questionnaire. ImmuneRACE Cohort 3 recovered participants were defined by two consecutive negative NP/OP PCR tests, healthcare professional clearance, or symptom resolution. In the prospective study, mobile phlebotomists collected whole blood, serum and a nasopharyngeal or oropharyngeal swab from each participant. Over a 2-month period, participants in the prospective study had the option of providing additional blood draws and questionnaires. Blood samples from the prospective study were shipped frozen or at room temperature prior to DNA extraction. Counted from cysteine to phenylalanine, this CDR3 has 19 amino acids. The kept DNA is CDR3 alone, 57 bases in frame from the first base. V has 1 base trimmed and J has 2 bases trimmed; junction bases matching no gene number 12. Sequences LNHNV (CDR1) and YYDKDF (CDR2) are obtained from the germline V gene (reference sequence).

As regards this clone: The antigen it binds to is not known. Per-base qualities were not stored, and no clone one base away is much larger.

The sequenced sample consisted of PBMCs or T cells enriched from blood (not recorded which). The sequence was obtained from a man in his sixties who had recovered from COVID-19. The chain couples TRBV15 to TRBJ2-3, with 10 bases aligning to TRBD2. CDR3 region: CATSRVPSLLAGVTDTQYF. Read as DNA, the sequence is TGTGCCACCAGCAGAGTCCCCTCTCTCCTAGCGGGGGTCACAGATACGCAGTATTTT.